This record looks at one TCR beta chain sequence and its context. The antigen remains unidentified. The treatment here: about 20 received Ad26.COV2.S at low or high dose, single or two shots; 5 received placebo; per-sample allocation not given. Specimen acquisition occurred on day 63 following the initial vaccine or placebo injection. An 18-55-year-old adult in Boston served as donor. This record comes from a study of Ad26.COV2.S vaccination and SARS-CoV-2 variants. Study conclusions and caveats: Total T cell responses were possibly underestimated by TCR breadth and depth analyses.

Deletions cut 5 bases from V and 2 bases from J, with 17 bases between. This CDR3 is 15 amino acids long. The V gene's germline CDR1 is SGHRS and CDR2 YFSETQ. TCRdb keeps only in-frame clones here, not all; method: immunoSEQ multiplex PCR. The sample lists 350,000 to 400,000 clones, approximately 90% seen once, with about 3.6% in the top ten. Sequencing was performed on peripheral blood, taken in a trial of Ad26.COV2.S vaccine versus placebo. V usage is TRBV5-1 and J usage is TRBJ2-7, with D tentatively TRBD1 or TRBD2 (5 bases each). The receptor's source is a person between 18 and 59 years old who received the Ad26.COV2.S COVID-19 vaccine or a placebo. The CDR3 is CASRRTALGAYEQYF. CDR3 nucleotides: TGCGCCAGCAGACGGACTGCTTTGGGGGCCTACGAGCAGTACTTC.